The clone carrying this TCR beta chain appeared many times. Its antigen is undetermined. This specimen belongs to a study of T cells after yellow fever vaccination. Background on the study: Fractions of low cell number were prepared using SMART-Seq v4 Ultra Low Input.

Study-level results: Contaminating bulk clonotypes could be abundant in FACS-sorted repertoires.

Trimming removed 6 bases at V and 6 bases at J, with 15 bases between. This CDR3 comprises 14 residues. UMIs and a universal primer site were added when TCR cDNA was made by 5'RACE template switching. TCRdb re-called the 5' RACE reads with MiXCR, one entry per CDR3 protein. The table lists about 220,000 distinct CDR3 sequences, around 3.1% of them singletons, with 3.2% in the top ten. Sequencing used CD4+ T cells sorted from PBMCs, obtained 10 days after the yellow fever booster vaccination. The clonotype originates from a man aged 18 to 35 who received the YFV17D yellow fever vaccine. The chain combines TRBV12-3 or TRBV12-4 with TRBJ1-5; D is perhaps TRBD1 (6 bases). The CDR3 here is CASRGRGPPQPQHF. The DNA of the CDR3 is TGTGCCAGCAGAGGCAGGGGCCCGCCTCAGCCCCAGCATTTT.